Shown below are 32 T cell receptor beta chains from a single sample sequenced in a study of shared clonotypes between healthy human individuals. TCRdb keeps only in-frame clones here, not all; method: immunoSEQ multiplex PCR. The sample lists 2.3 million or so clones, 93% occurring once. The sample was naive CD4+ T cells from PBMCs. Subset defined: CD45RA+ positively selected. The receptors originated from a man in his late teens or twenties in good health. Some clones in this sample may be carry-over from other donors' samples.

The chain recombines TRBV6-6 with TRBJ2-1; no firm D call. Germline V gene sequence: CDR1 MNHNY, CDR2 SVGAGI (reference sequence). The CDR3 is made up of 12 amino acids. V lost 4 bases, J lost 8 bases, and 9 bases lay in between. The CDR3 coding sequence is TGTGCCAGCAGTTCCCCTATCTATGAGCAGTTCTTC. It encodes CASSSPIYEQFF.

The chain combines TRBV28 with TRBJ1-3, with a tentative D call TRBD1 (5 bases). The V end lost 6 bases, the J end lost 2 bases, and 14 bases lay between the germline ends. The CDR3 sequence is 15 residues long. Germline loops: CDR1 MDHEN, CDR2 SYDVKM. Written as DNA, the CDR3 is TGTGCCAGCAGCATGGGGGGGTCGACTGGAAACACCATATATTTT. Amino acids: CASSMGGSTGNTIYF.

This chain connects TRBV28 to TRBJ2-6, with D maybe TRBD1 (5 bases). The CDR3 sequence is 16 residues long. CDR1 and CDR2 from the germline V gene are MDHEN and SYDVKM. Trimming cost V 6 bases and J 1 base, with 13 bases left between them. For the CDR3, the DNA is TGTGCCAGCAGCCGAAAGGGGCATTCTGGGGCCAACGTCCTGACTTTC. It codes for CASSRKGHSGANVLTF.

The rearrangement links TRBV7-8 to TRBJ2-5; D is possibly TRBD2 (5 bases). Trimming pared 3 bases from V and 5 bases from J, leaving 13 bases between. Germline V gene lookup returns CDR1 SGHVS and CDR2 FQNEAQ. There are 14 residues in the CDR3. Written as DNA, the CDR3 is TGTGCCAGCAGCTTTCGGACTGGGGAGGAGACCCAGTACTTC. Residues: CASSFRTGEETQYF.

The rearrangement links TRBV25-1 to TRBJ2-1, with D maybe TRBD2 (5 bases). The CDR3 has 14 residues. CDR1 and CDR2 (germline): MGHDK, SYGVNS. V was shortened by 6 bases and J by 5 bases, with 14 bases between the two germline ends. CDR3 loop: CASRTTTGNNEQFF. The CDR3 DNA follows: TGTGCCAGCAGGACCACGACGGGAAACAATGAGCAGTTCTTC.

The V call is TRBV29-1, the J call TRBJ2-7; 10 nucleotides line up with TRBD2. Germline values: CDR1 SQVTM, CDR2 ANQGSEA. Losses at the gene ends were 7 bases for V and 2 bases for J; bases not matched to a gene: 2. The CDR3 totals 12 residues. Here the CDR3 reads CSGLAGTYEQYF. CDR3 DNA: TGCAGCGGACTAGCGGGTACCTACGAGCAGTACTTC.

The chain joins TRBV2 to TRBJ1-2; 7 bases agree with TRBD1. The CDR3 covers 13 residues. V shed 5 bases, J shed 4 bases, and the junction held 4 bases outside the gene matches. Germline CDR1 SNHLY, CDR2 FYNNEI. CDR3: CASSWTGAYGYTF. For the CDR3, the DNA is TGTGCCAGCAGTTGGACAGGAGCCTATGGCTACACCTTC.

This chain uses TRBV18 with TRBJ2-5; 10 bases match TRBD2. There are 17 residues in the CDR3. CDR1 is KGHSH, CDR2 LQKENI, per germline. V shed 3 bases and J 5 bases; nucleotides not matched to a gene: 12. CDR3 sequence (DNA): TGTGCCAGCTCACCGGGGCCTAGCGGGAGATTGGAGGAGACCCAGTACTTC. This sequence encodes CASSPGPSGRLEETQYF.

The chain is built from TRBV6-4 and TRBJ2-1; 14 bases are shared with TRBD2. The J segment lost 4 bases and the V segment lost 4 bases, leaving 6 bases of the junction unmatched. CDR3 length: 17 amino acids. CDR1 is MRHNA, CDR2 SNTAGT, per germline. In DNA form, the CDR3 reads TGTGCCAGCAGTGCCGGGACTAGCGGGAGACCGTACAATGAGCAGTTCTTC. Translated: CASSAGTSGRPYNEQFF.

The chain links TRBV15 to TRBJ1-1; D is uncertain. V lost 0 bases and J lost 1, with 9 bases in between. Germline V gene lookup returns CDR1 LNHNV and CDR2 YYDKDF (reference sequence). This CDR3 region has 15 residues. The CDR3 DNA reads TGTGCCACCAGCAGAGATATTTCCGAGAACACTGAAGCTTTCTTT. This gives the protein CATSRDISENTEAFF.

The chain joins TRBV7-9 to TRBJ2-2; TRBD2 is a possible D gene (6 bases). The germline gives CDR1 SEHNR, CDR2 FQNEAQ (reference sequence). The CDR3 totals 15 residues. V lost 4 bases and J 2 bases, leaving 11 bases between the germline ends. The DNA for the CDR3 is TGTGCCAGCAGCTCATTAGCGGCTAACACCGGGGAGCTGTTTTTT. This translates into CASSSLAANTGELFF.

Only a few counts were recorded for this clone. The chain is built from TRBV28 and TRBJ1-2, with D hard to call. From germline, CDR1 is MDHEN and CDR2 SYDVKM. Trimming pared 6 bases from V and 8 bases from J, leaving 16 bases between. This CDR3 contains 13 residues. The CDR3 spells CASSREGTRGYTF. In DNA form, the CDR3 reads TGTGCCAGCAGCCGTGAGGGAACGAGGGGCTACACCTTC.

This chain uses TRBV6-1 with TRBJ2-7; 8 positions agree with TRBD2. This CDR3 has 16 amino acids. The trim removed 3 bases at V and 6 bases at J, leaving 13 bases unmatched. Germline CDR1 MNHNS, CDR2 SASEGT. The CDR3 nucleotides are TGTGCCAGCAGTGAGAAAGGCACTAGCGGATTTGTCGAGCAGTACTTC. Residues: CASSEKGTSGFVEQYF.

The chain employs TRBV29-1 and TRBJ2-7; D perhaps matches TRBD2 (6 bases). This CDR3 region has 14 residues. In germline, CDR1 is SQVTM, CDR2 ANQGSEA. The V gene lost 3 bases and the J gene lost 0 bases, with 12 bases spanning the gap. The CDR3 bases are TGCAGCGTTGAGGGGGGAACCCCCTCCTACGAGCAGTACTTC. It translates to CSVEGGTPSYEQYF.

The chain is built from TRBV6-5 and TRBJ1-6; perhaps TRBD1 as D (6 bases). With 6 bases removed from V and 5 bases from J, the gap between germline ends came to 8 bases. CDR1 is MNHEY, CDR2 SVGAGI, per germline. The length of the CDR3 is 13 residues. This CDR3 reads CASRRQDNSPLHF. The CDR3 DNA sequence: TGTGCCAGCAGACGACAGGATAATTCACCCCTCCACTTT.

As concerns this clone: Other DNA variants within this sample encode the same CDR3. CDR3: CASSESGGPGNTIYF. As DNA, the CDR3 is TGTGCCAGCAGTGAAAGTGGGGGACCCGGAAACACCATATATTTT. The chain uses TRBV2 and TRBJ1-3; the D gene is possibly TRBD1 (5 bases). Germline loops: CDR1 SNHLY, CDR2 FYNNEI. The CDR3 spans 15 residues. V was trimmed by 2 bases and J by 4 bases, leaving 12 bases between them.

This chain connects TRBV6-6 to TRBJ1-3, with a possible D match to TRBD1 (6 bases). CDR3 size: 16 residues. V lost 0 bases to trimming and J lost 3 bases, with 12 bases between them. Germline loops: CDR1 MNHNY, CDR2 SVGAGI (reference sequence). The CDR3 is CASSYSRGRSGNTIYF. CDR3 sequence (DNA): TGTGCCAGCAGTTACTCCCGGGGGCGAAGTGGAAACACCATATATTTT.

This sequence joins TRBV30 and TRBJ2-7, with 12 bases that match TRBD2. The V gene end was trimmed by 4 bases and the J gene end by 5 bases; junction bases not matched to a gene: 6. Germline lookup yields CDR1 GTSNPN and CDR2 SVGIG (reference sequence). The CDR3 is 14 residues long. The DNA of the CDR3 is TGTGCCTGGACTAGCGGGAGGGTCGACGACGAGCAGTACTTC. Translation gives CAWTSGRVDDEQYF.

CDR3 region: CASSRTTSNPYNEQFF. The CDR3, as DNA: TGCGCCAGCAGTAGGACTACCTCAAATCCTTACAATGAGCAGTTCTTC. The genes are TRBV10-1 and TRBJ2-1; weak D call: TRBD2 (6 bases). This CDR3 region has 16 residues. V was pared by 5 bases and J by 4 bases, with 18 bases between. Germline CDR1 is WNHNN and CDR2 is SYGVQD (reference sequence).

The gene calls are TRBV9 and TRBJ2-1, with TRBD2 matching 8 bases. CDR1 is SGDLS, CDR2 YYNGEE, per germline. CDR3 size: 16 residues. The V and J ends lost 4 bases and 7 bases, in that order; junction bases with no gene match: 13. Here the CDR3 DNA reads TGTGCCAGCAGCACCAGAGCGGGAGCTTATGGGAATGAGCAGTTCTTC. This translates into CASSTRAGAYGNEQFF.

The gene calls are TRBV10-1 and TRBJ2-7; D may be TRBD2 (5 bases). The germline V gene encodes CDR1 WNHNN and CDR2 SYGVQD (reference sequence). V shed 9 bases and J shed 1 base, with 13 bases lying between them. The CDR3 contains 13 residues. The CDR3 spells CARGGLASYEQYF. The DNA of the CDR3 is TGCGCCAGGGGCGGGCTAGCTTCCTACGAGCAGTACTTC.

This chain uses TRBV18 with TRBJ1-5; 7 nucleotides line up with TRBD1. CDR3 size: 14 residues. Germline trimming cut 0 bases from V and 6 bases from J; bases unmatched to any gene: 2. Per the germline V gene, CDR1 is KGHSH and CDR2 is LQKENI. CDR3 sequence: CASSPPDRPQPQHF. The CDR3 DNA sequence: TGTGCCAGCTCACCACCGGACAGGCCTCAGCCCCAGCATTTT.

The chain links TRBV5-1 to TRBJ1-5, with 10 bases aligning to TRBD1. CDR3 length: 15 residues. CDR1 and CDR2 from the germline V gene are SGHRS and YFSETQ. Losses at the gene ends were 5 bases for V and 5 bases for J; bases not matched to a gene: 7. The DNA of the CDR3 is TGCGCCAGCAGGGGGGACAGGGGTTTTTATCAGCCCCAGCATTTT. It translates to CASRGDRGFYQPQHF.

In the case of this clone: The junction departs from germline at one end; a sequencing error may be responsible. The rearrangement joins TRBV19 to TRBJ1-4; possible D gene TRBD1, 6 bases. This CDR3 spans 12 amino acids. Germline V gene sequence: CDR1 LNHDA, CDR2 SQIVND (reference sequence). The CDR3 DNA reads as TGTGCCAGTAGTATAGGGTCCAGGGGTAAGGTTTTT. It yields the protein CASSIGSRGKVF. The entire variable domain, with the rest obtained from reference TRBV19 and TRBJ1-4, is as follows: DGGITQSPKYLFRKEGQNVTLSCEQNLNHDAMYWYRQDPGQGLRLIYYSQIVNDFQKGDIAEGYSVSREKKESFPLTVTSAQKNPTAFYLCASSIGSRGKVFGSGTQLSVL.

The chain recombines TRBV7-9 with TRBJ2-1, with unresolved D. The germline V gene has CDR1 SEHNR and CDR2 FQNEAQ (reference sequence). V shed 4 bases and J shed 9 bases, with 10 bases lying between them. CDR3 size: 12 residues. CDR3 DNA: TGTGCCAGCAGCTCCCTCCCTATTGAGCAGTTCTTC. As protein: CASSSLPIEQFF.

V gene TRBV5-1 combines with J gene TRBJ1-1; D is undetermined. The CDR3 consists of 14 residues. Germline values: CDR1 SGHRS, CDR2 YFSETQ. V was trimmed by 2 bases and J by 0 bases, leaving 8 bases between them. This CDR3 reads CASSFQTMNTEAFF. The CDR3 DNA reads as TGCGCCAGCAGCTTCCAGACGATGAACACTGAAGCTTTCTTT. The whole variable domain, remainder taken from reference TRBV5-1 and TRBJ1-1, is KAGVTQTPRYLIKTRGQQVTLSCSPISGHRSVSWYQQTPGQGLQFLFEYFSETQRNKGNFPGRFSGRQFSNSRSEMNVSTLELGDSALYLCASSFQTMNTEAFFGQGTRLTVV.

The chain employs TRBV18 and TRBJ1-3; TRBD1 agrees at 9 bases. This CDR3 is 15 amino acids long. Germline V gene lookup returns CDR1 KGHSH and CDR2 LQKENI. The V and J ends lost 3 bases and 4 bases, in that order; junction bases with no gene match: 4. CDR3 DNA: TGTGCCAGCTCACCGCAGGGGACAGGGGGAAACACCATATATTTT. The encoded protein is CASSPQGTGGNTIYF.

Concerning this clone: This specimen includes other DNA sequences encoding the same CDR3. This chain joins TRBV5-1 and TRBJ1-1, with 7 bases aligning to TRBD1. The trim removed 4 bases at V and 5 bases at J, leaving 8 bases unmatched. The length of the CDR3 is 14 residues. Per the germline V gene, CDR1 is SGHRS and CDR2 is YFSETQ. CDR3 sequence: CASSPDRANTEAFF. The CDR3 nucleotides read TGCGCCAGCAGCCCAGACAGGGCAAATACTGAAGCTTTCTTT.

The rearrangement joins TRBV6-5 to TRBJ1-1; 7 bases map to TRBD1. The CDR3 extends over 13 amino acids. The germline gives CDR1 MNHEY, CDR2 SVGAGI. With V trimmed by 4 bases and J by 7 bases, 6 bases remained unmatched. CDR3 sequence: CASSLRQGGEAFF. The CDR3 coding sequence is TGTGCCAGCAGTTTAAGGCAGGGGGGTGAAGCTTTCTTT.

V gene TRBV6-1 combines with J gene TRBJ1-5; no definite D call. The CDR3 is 15 amino acids. CDR1 MNHNS and CDR2 SASEGT come from the germline V gene. With 2 bases removed from V and 7 bases from J, the gap between germline ends came to 15 bases. The CDR3, as DNA: TGTGCCAGCAGTGAATCGCCGGGTGAAAGGCAGCCCCAGCATTTT. This translates into CASSESPGERQPQHF.

The chain recombines TRBV4-2 with TRBJ2-1; the D gene could be TRBD1 or TRBD2 (5 bases each). V shed 4 bases and J shed 7 bases, with 20 bases lying between them. This CDR3 is built from 16 residues. CDR1 and CDR2 (germline): LGHNA, YNFKEQ. CDR3 nucleotides: TGTGCCAGCAGCCGAAACCCCCGAGGGGAGTATAATGAGCAGTTCTTC. Its protein is CASSRNPRGEYNEQFF.

The rearrangement joins TRBV30 to TRBJ1-2; no clear D. Germline CDR1 reads GTSNPN; CDR2 reads SVGIG (reference sequence). The CDR3 consists of 12 residues. V lost 5 bases and J lost 8, with 15 bases in between. CDR3 DNA sequence: TGTGCCTGGGACATGGGGTCGGGAGGCTACACCTTC. Translating gives CAWDMGSGGYTF.